What follows are 2 T cell receptor beta chains derived from one specimen sequenced in a study of blood T cell repertoires in COVID-19. Sequencing was performed with immunoSEQ multiplex PCR; in TCRdb, only in-frame clones are kept and a portion is missing. The profile shows some 140,000 clones, roughly 83% of them singletons. The specimen was PBMCs or T cells enriched from blood (not recorded which). The receptors originated from a man between 35 and 55 years old with acute COVID-19.

This clone was seen a single time. The chain is built from TRBV7-9 and TRBJ1-1, with a tentative D call TRBD1 (5 bases). The CDR3 runs 15 residues. V lost 5 bases to trimming and J lost 1 base, with 14 bases between them. The germline V gene has CDR1 SEHNR and CDR2 FQNEAQ (reference sequence). The CDR3 DNA reads as TGTGCCAGCAGCCCCCCACAGGAAAAGAACACTGAAGCTTTCTTT. It is translated as CASSPPQEKNTEAFF.

The V and J genes are TRBV28 and TRBJ1-1; possibly TRBD1 for D (5 bases). The CDR3 runs to 15 residues. The V end lost 2 bases, the J end lost 1 base, and 11 bases lay between the germline ends. CDR1 MDHEN and CDR2 SYDVKM come from the germline V gene. In DNA, the CDR3 is TGTGCCAGCAGTTTAGGGGCCCCGGGGAACACTGAAGCTTTCTTT. This translates into CASSLGAPGNTEAFF.